These T cell receptor beta chains were read from a single sample in a study of Graves' ophthalmopathy and Graves' hyperthyroidism. TCRdb reprocessed the multiplex PCR reads via MiXCR and lists one record per CDR3 protein. The sample has 450,000 or so distinct CDR3 sequences; around 14% are singletons. Sequencing was performed on blood. The receptors were gathered from a woman younger than 45 with Graves' ophthalmopathy. Each CDR3 is given with its conserved first and last residue. D genes are given only for firm matches.

d_call	cdr3_length	v_call	j_call	cdr3_aa
.	13	TRBV30	TRBJ1-2	CACPAGEYGGYTF
.	19	TRBV30	TRBJ1-3	CAWSVRLRRGLWAGNTIYF
TRBD2	15	TRBV6-5	TRBJ2-7	CASSYGSSGTYEQYF
.	17	TRBV19	TRBJ2-2	CASSSPLFTTNTGELFF
TRBD1	13	TRBV2	TRBJ1-2	CASGTGAPNGYTF
TRBD1	14	TRBV4-1	TRBJ2-7	CASSPGGNSYEQYF
TRBD2	15	TRBV20-1	TRBJ2-5	CSARISGGAKETQYF
TRBD1	14	TRBV6-2/TRBV6-3	TRBJ2-7	CASSKGTEYYEQYF
TRBD2	20	TRBV4-2	TRBJ2-2	CASSQDMRLAGATNTGELFF
.	14	TRBV30	TRBJ1-1	CAWSGGVWNTEAFF
.	12	TRBV24-1	TRBJ1-1	CATSDFQSSVFF
.	11	TRBV12-3/TRBV12-4	TRBJ2-2	CASGSSGELFF
.	17	TRBV15	TRBJ1-6	CATSIFDLGRALSPLHF
TRBD1	15	TRBV28	TRBJ1-3	CASSHQGAGGNTIYF
TRBD1	15	TRBV6-1	TRBJ1-5	CASSDGPGGNQPQHF
.	19	TRBV3-1	TRBJ2-4	CASSQERGNTGLAKNIQYF
TRBD2	17	TRBV2	TRBJ2-5	CASSELQGLAGGETQYF
.	16	TRBV20-1	TRBJ1-3	CSARDPGWDSGNTIYF
.	15	TRBV6-5	TRBJ2-7	CASSYPPPVGPEQYF
TRBD1	14	TRBV27	TRBJ1-2	CASSLAGQNYGYTF
.	15	TRBV9	TRBJ1-1	CASSVDLRLDTEAFF
.	16	TRBV6-2/TRBV6-3	TRBJ2-6	CASSYVGNSGANVLTF
TRBD2	13	TRBV7-9	TRBJ2-5	CASSRGVPETQYF
.	16	TRBV28	TRBJ1-2	CASSSPMRLANYGYTF
TRBD2	18	TRBV6-1	TRBJ2-5	CASSPKGSGSGSQETQYF
.	12	TRBV5-1	TRBJ2-7	CASSFTGSDQYF
.	12	TRBV30	TRBJ2-2	CAWAGVSGELFF
.	13	TRBV11-2	TRBJ2-2	CASSLGAMGELFF
.	12	TRBV3-1	TRBJ1-1	CATAGVGTEAFF
.	15	TRBV29-1	TRBJ2-5	CSVEPPGEYQETQYF
.	18	TRBV6-2/TRBV6-3	TRBJ2-6	CASSYSRNGRSGANVLTF
.	14	TRBV12-3/TRBV12-4	TRBJ1-5	CASSLTAVNQPQHF
.	14	TRBV10-3	TRBJ2-1	CAITPGRGNNEQFF
.	16	TRBV4-1	TRBJ2-5	CASSQGGSALQETQYF
.	14	TRBV20-1	TRBJ2-7	CSAEYWTDTYEQYF
.	17	TRBV28	TRBJ2-4	CASSPSRQGYYKNIQYF
TRBD1	16	TRBV3-1	TRBJ2-7	CASSPVTGFGAYEQYF
.	15	TRBV6-1	TRBJ2-7	CASSESGDKIYEQYF
.	16	TRBV18	TRBJ2-2	CASSPPGGLNTGELFF
.	13	TRBV10-3	TRBJ2-7	CAISELQGYEQYF
.	15	TRBV7-6	TRBJ1-1	CASSLGTGWDTEAFF
.	14	TRBV12-3/TRBV12-4	TRBJ1-3	CASSFQVSGNTIYF
.	13	TRBV12-3/TRBV12-4	TRBJ2-7	CASRSTRAGEQYF